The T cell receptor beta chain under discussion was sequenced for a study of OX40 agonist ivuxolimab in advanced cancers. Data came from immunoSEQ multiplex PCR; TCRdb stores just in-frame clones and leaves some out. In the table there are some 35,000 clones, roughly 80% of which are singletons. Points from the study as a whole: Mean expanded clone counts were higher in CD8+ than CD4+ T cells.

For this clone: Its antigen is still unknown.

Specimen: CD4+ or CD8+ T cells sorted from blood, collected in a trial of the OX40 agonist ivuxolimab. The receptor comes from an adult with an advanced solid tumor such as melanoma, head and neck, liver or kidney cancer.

CDR3 region: CASSQGRVQYGYTF. CDR3 in DNA: TGCGCCAGCAGCCAGGGTAGAGTTCAATATGGCTACACCTTC. J is TRBJ1-2 and V is TRBV5-1, with D perhaps TRBD1 (5 bases). Per the germline V gene, CDR1 is SGHRS and CDR2 is YFSETQ. The CDR3 is 14 residues long. V lost 4 bases and J lost 5, with 15 bases in between.